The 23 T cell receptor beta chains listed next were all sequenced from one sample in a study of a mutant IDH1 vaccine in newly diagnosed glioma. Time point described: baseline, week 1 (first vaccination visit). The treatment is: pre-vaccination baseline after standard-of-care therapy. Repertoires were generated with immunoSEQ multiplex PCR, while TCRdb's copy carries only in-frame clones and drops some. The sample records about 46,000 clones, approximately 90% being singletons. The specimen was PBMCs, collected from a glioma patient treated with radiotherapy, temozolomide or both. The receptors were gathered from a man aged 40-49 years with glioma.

CDR3 coding DNA: TGTGCCAGCTCACCAAGGACTAGCGGGATGAGCACAGATACGCAGTATTTT. Its translation: CASSPRTSGMSTDTQYF. The gene calls are TRBV18 and TRBJ2-3; 12 positions agree with TRBD2. The CDR3 is 17 amino acids. Germline V gives CDR1 KGHSH, CDR2 LQKENI. V lost 2 bases to trimming and J lost 0 bases; unmatched junction nucleotides: 3. The variable domain in full, completed from reference TRBV18 and TRBJ2-3, reads NAGVMQNPRHLVRRRGQEARLRCSPMKGHSHVYWYRQLPEEGLKFMVYLQKENIIDESGMPKERFSAEFPKEGPSILRIQQVVRGDSAAYFCASSPRTSGMSTDTQYFGPGTRLTVL.

CDR3 sequence: CASRTGGTTFF. CDR3 sequence (DNA): TGTGCCAGTAGAACAGGGGGCACGACTTTCTTT. The chain combines TRBV19 with TRBJ1-1, with 9 bases lining up with TRBD1. Losses at the gene ends were 6 bases for V and 12 bases for J; bases not matched to a gene: 5. CDR3 length: 11 amino acids. Germline CDR1 LNHDA, CDR2 SQIVND (reference sequence).

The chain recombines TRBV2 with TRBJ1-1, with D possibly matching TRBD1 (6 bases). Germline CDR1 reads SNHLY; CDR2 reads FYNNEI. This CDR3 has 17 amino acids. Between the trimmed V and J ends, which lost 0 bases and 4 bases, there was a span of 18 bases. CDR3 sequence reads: CASSEAGGGTSVTEAFF. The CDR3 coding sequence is TGTGCCAGCAGTGAAGCAGGGGGTGGGACTTCGGTCACTGAAGCTTTCTTT. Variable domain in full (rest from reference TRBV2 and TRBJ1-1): EPEVTQTPSHQVTQMGQEVILRCVPISNHLYFYWYRQILGQKVEFLVSFYNNEISEKSEIFDDQFSVERPDGSNFTLKIRSTKLEDSAMYFCASSEAGGGTSVTEAFFGQGTRLTVV.

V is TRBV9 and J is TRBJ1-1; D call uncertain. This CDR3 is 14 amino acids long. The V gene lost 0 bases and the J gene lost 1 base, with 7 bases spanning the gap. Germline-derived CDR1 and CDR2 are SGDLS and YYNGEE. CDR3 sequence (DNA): TGTGCCAGCAGCGTAGAGGTGAAGAACACTGAAGCTTTCTTT. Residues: CASSVEVKNTEAFF.

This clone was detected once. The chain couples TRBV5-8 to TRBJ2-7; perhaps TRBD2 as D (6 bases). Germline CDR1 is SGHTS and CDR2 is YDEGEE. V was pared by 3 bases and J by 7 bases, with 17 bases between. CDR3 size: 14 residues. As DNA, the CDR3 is TGTGCCAGCAGCTATGGCGGGACCCAGAGAGAGCAGTACTTC. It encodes CASSYGGTQREQYF.

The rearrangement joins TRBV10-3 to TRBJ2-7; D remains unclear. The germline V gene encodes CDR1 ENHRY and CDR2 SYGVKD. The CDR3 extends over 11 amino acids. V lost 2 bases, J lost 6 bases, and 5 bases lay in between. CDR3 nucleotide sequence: TGTGCCATCAGTGAGGAACGCGAGCAGTACTTC. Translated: CAISEEREQYF.

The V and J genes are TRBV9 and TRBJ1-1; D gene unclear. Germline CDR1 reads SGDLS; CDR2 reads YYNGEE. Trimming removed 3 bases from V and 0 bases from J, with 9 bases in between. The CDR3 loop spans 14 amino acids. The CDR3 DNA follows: TGTGCCAGCAGCGGAGCAGGAATGAACACTGAAGCTTTCTTT. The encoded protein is CASSGAGMNTEAFF.

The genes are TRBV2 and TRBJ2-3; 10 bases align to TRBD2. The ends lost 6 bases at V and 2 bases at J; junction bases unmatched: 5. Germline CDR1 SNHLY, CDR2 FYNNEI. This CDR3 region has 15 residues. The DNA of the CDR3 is TGTGCCAGCAGGGCCCTAGCGGGGGTCACAGATACGCAGTATTTT. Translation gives CASRALAGVTDTQYF.

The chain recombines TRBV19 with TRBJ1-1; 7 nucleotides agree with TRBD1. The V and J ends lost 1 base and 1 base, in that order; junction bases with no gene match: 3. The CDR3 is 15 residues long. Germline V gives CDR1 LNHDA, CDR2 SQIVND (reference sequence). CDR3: CASSIGDRRNTEAFF. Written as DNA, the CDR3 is TGTGCCAGTAGTATAGGGGACAGAAGGAACACTGAAGCTTTCTTT. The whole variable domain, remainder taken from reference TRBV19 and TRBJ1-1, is DGGITQSPKYLFRKEGQNVTLSCEQNLNHDAMYWYRQDPGQGLRLIYYSQIVNDFQKGDIAEGYSVSREKKESFPLTVTSAQKNPTAFYLCASSIGDRRNTEAFFGQGTRLTVV.

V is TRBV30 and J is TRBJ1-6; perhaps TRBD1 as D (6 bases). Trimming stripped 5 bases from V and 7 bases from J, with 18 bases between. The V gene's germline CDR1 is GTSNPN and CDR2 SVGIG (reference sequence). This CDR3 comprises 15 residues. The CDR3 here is CAWLSAGEGNSPLHF. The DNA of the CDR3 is TGTGCCTGGCTAAGCGCAGGGGAGGGGAATTCACCCCTCCACTTT.

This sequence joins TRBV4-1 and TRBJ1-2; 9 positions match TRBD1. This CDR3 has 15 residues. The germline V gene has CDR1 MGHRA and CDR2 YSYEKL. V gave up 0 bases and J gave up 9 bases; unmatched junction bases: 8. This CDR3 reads CASSQDEDRGSRYTF. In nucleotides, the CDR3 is TGCGCCAGCAGCCAAGATGAGGACAGGGGTAGTCGCTACACCTTC.

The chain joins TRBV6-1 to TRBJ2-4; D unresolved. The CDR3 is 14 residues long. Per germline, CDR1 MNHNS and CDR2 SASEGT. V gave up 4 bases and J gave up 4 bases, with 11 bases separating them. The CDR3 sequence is CASSVRQGKNIQYF. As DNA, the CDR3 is TGTGCCAGCAGTGTTAGGCAAGGTAAAAACATTCAGTACTTC.

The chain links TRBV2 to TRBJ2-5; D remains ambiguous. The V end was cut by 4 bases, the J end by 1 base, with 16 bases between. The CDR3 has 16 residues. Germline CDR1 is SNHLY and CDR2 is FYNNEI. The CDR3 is CASSGDAGALQETQYF. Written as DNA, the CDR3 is TGTGCCAGCAGTGGGGATGCAGGAGCACTCCAAGAGACCCAGTACTTC.

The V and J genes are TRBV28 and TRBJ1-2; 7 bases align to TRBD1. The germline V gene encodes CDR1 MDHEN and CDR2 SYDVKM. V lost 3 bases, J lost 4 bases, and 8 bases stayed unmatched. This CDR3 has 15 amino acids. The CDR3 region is CASSFSDRSVYGYTF. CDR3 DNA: TGTGCCAGCAGTTTTTCGGACAGGTCGGTCTATGGCTACACCTTC.

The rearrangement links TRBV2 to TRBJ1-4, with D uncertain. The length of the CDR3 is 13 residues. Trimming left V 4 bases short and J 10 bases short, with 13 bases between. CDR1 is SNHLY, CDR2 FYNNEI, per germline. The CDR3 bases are TGTGCCAGCAGTGCGAGTGTGGGAGGAAAACTGTTTTTT. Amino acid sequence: CASSASVGGKLFF.

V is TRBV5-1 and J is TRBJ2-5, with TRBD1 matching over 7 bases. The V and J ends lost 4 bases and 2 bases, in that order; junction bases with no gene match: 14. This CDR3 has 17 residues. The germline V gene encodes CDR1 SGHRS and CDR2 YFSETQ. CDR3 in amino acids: CASSPNSDGTAQETQYF. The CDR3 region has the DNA TGCGCCAGCAGCCCCAACTCTGACGGGACAGCACAAGAGACCCAGTACTTC. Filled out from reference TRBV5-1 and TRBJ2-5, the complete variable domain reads KAGVTQTPRYLIKTRGQQVTLSCSPISGHRSVSWYQQTPGQGLQFLFEYFSETQRNKGNFPGRFSGRQFSNSRSEMNVSTLELGDSALYLCASSPNSDGTAQETQYFGPGTRLLVL.

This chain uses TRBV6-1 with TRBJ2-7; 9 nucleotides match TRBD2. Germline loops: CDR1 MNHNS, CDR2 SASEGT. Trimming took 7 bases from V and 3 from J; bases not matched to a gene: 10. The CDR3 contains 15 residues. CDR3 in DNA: TGTGCCAGCATCATTCAACTAGCGGGTAGCTACGAGCAGTACTTC. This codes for CASIIQLAGSYEQYF.

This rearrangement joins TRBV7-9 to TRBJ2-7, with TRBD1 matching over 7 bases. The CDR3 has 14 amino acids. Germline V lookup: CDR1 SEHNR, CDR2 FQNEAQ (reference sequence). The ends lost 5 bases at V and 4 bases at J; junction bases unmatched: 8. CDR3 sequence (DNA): TGTGCCAGCAGCCTCCGACAGGGTTCATACGAGCAGTACTTC. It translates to CASSLRQGSYEQYF.

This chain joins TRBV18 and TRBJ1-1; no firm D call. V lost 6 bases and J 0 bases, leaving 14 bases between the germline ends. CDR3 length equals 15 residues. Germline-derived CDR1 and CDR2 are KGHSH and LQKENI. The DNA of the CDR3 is TGTGCCAGCTCTAGGGCGCAAGCCATGAACACTGAAGCTTTCTTT. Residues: CASSRAQAMNTEAFF.

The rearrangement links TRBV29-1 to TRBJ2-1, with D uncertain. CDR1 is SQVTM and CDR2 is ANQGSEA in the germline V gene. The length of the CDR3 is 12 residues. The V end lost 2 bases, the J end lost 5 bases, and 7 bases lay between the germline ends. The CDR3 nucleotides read TGCAGCGTTGAACTACGGCACAATGAGCAGTTCTTC. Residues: CSVELRHNEQFF.

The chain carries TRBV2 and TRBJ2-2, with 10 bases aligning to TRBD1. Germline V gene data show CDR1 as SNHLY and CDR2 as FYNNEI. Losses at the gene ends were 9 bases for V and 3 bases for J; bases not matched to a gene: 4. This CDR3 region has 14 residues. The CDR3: CARHDRGHTGELFF. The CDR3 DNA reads TGTGCCAGGCACGACAGGGGGCACACCGGGGAGCTGTTTTTT.

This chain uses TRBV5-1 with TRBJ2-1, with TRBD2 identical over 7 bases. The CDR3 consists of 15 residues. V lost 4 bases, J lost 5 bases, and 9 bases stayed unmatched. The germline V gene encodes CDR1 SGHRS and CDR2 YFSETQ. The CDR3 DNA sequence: TGCGCCAGCAGCCGAGACGGACTAGTAGACAATGAGCAGTTCTTC. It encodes CASSRDGLVDNEQFF.

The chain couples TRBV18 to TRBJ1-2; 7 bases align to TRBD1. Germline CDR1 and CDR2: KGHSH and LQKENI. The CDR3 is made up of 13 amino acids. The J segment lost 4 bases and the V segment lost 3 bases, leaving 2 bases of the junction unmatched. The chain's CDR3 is CASSPGQSYGYTF. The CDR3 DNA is TGTGCCAGCTCACCGGGACAGTCCTATGGCTACACCTTC.